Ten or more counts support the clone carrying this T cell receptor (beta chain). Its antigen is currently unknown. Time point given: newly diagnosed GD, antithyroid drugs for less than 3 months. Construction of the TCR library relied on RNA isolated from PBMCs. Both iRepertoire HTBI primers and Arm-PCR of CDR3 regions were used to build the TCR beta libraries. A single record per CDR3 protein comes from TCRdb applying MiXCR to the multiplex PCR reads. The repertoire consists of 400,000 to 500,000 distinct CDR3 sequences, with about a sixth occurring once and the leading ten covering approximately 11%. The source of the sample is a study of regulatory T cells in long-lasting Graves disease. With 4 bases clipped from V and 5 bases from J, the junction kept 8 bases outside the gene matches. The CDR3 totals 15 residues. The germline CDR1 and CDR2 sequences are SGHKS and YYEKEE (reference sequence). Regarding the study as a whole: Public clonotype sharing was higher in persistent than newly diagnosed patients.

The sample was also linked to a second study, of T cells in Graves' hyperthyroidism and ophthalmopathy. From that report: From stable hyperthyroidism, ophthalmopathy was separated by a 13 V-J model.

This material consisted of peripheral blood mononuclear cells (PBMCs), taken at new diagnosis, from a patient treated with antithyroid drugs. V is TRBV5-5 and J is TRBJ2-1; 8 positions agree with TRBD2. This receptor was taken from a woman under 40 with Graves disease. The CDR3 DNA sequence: TGTGCCAGCAGCCGAGCTAGCGGGCTGGACAATGAGCAGTTCTTC. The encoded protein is CASSRASGLDNEQFF.